The 14 T cell receptor beta chains below come from one sample, sequenced in a study of response to subunit inactivated influenza vaccine. TCRdb ran MiXCR on the RT-PCR reads and lists one entry per CDR3 protein. The sample includes fewer than 750,000 distinct CDR3 sequences, approximately 14% seen only once; the top ten take 11%. Sample: PBMCs from blood, taken 11 to 12 days after vaccination. The receptors derive from a man between 50 and 59 years old who received an inactivated influenza vaccine.

The chain joins TRBV4-3 to TRBJ2-7; 9 bases fit TRBD2. The CDR3 is made up of 14 amino acids. Germline V gene sequence: CDR1 LGHNA, CDR2 YSLEER. J was trimmed by 6 bases and V by 0 bases; bases with no gene match: 3. The CDR3 loop reads CASSQEPAGGEQYF. DNA of the CDR3: TGCGCCAGCAGCCAAGAGCCAGCGGGAGGCGAGCAGTACTTC.

This clonotype was observed a handful of times. V is TRBV12-3 or TRBV12-4 and J is TRBJ1-5, with a weak D call TRBD1 (6 bases). CDR3 length: 16 residues. Trimming pared 3 bases from V and 2 bases from J, leaving 14 bases between. CDR3 loop: CASSFRKGGGNQPQHF. In nucleotides, the CDR3 is TGTGCCAGCAGTTTTCGGAAGGGGGGGGGCAATCAGCCCCAGCATTTT.

This clonotype was seen a few times. The chain links TRBV28 to TRBJ2-1; D possibly uses TRBD1 or TRBD2 (7 bases each). The CDR3 sequence is 15 residues long. The V and J ends lost 8 bases and 5 bases respectively, with 19 bases between them. Germline CDR1 and CDR2: MDHEN and SYDVKM. This CDR3 is CASESGGGDNNEQFF. CDR3 DNA: TGTGCCAGCGAATCAGGGGGGGGCGACAACAATGAGCAGTTCTTC.

The table lists this clonotype with a few counts. The rearrangement joins TRBV12-3 or TRBV12-4 to TRBJ1-6; tentative D call: TRBD1 (5 bases). This CDR3 spans 15 amino acids. V was pared by 3 bases and J by 7 bases, with 13 bases between. In DNA form, the CDR3 reads TGTGCCAGCAGTTTCAGTCAGGGATGGAATTCACCCCTCCACTTT. It encodes CASSFSQGWNSPLHF.

V is TRBV27 and J is TRBJ2-1, with 7 bases that match TRBD2. The CDR3 spans 14 residues. The trim removed 7 bases at V and 7 bases at J, leaving 10 bases unmatched. Germline V lookup: CDR1 MNHEY, CDR2 SMNVEV (reference sequence). The CDR3 sequence: CASKESGRGNEQFF. The CDR3 DNA is TGTGCCAGCAAGGAGTCTGGGCGGGGGAATGAGCAGTTCTTC.

This clonotype was found a few times. The rearrangement uses TRBV9 and TRBJ1-2; the D gene is possibly TRBD1 (5 bases). Germline CDR1 SGDLS, CDR2 YYNGEE. The CDR3 extends over 13 amino acids. V lost 6 bases and J 0 bases, leaving 9 bases between the germline ends. The CDR3 is CASNTGANYGYTF. The CDR3 nucleotides read TGTGCCAGCAACACAGGAGCTAACTATGGCTACACCTTC. Filled out from reference TRBV9 and TRBJ1-2, the complete variable domain reads DSGVTQTPKHLITATGQRVTLRCSPRSGDLSVYWYQQSLDQGLQFLIQYYNGEERAKGNILERFSAQQFPDLHSELNLSSLELGDSALYFCASNTGANYGYTFGSGTRLTVV.

V is TRBV12-3 or TRBV12-4 and J is TRBJ2-7; 7 nucleotides align to TRBD2. The CDR3 is made up of 15 amino acids. The V gene end was trimmed by 5 bases and the J gene end by 0 bases; junction bases not matched to a gene: 7. CDR3 region: CASSPLGRSSYEQYF. CDR3 coding DNA: TGTGCCAGCAGTCCCCTCGGGAGGAGCTCCTACGAGCAGTACTTC.

This clonotype was counted between two and nine times. The chain carries TRBV25-1 and TRBJ2-3; 10 nucleotides agree with TRBD2. Trimming cost V 0 bases and J 4 bases; bases outside gene matches: 1. CDR1 and CDR2 (germline): MGHDK, SYGVNS. This CDR3 comprises 15 residues. The CDR3 protein is CASSEYGLAADTQYF. The DNA for the CDR3 is TGTGCCAGCAGTGAATACGGACTAGCGGCAGATACGCAGTATTTT.

The chain links TRBV28 to TRBJ2-1; 10 bases are shared with TRBD1. V trimming: 6 bases; J trimming: 6 bases; junction bases outside the gene matches: 14. The germline gives CDR1 MDHEN, CDR2 SYDVKM. This CDR3 comprises 17 residues. This CDR3 is CASSASLWDRGVNEQFF. CDR3 bases: TGTGCCAGCAGCGCATCCCTCTGGGACAGGGGAGTCAATGAGCAGTTCTTC. Combining the CDR3 with reference TRBV28 and TRBJ2-1 gives the whole variable domain DVKVTQSSRYLVKRTGEKVFLECVQDMDHENMFWYRQDPGLGLRLIYFSYDVKMKEKGDIPEGYSVSREKKERFSLILESASTNQTSMYLCASSASLWDRGVNEQFFGPGTRLTVL.

This clonotype showed up just a few times. The chain uses TRBV12-3 or TRBV12-4 and TRBJ2-2; D is ambiguous. The CDR3 runs to 14 residues. The V end lost 3 bases, the J end lost 4 bases, and 9 bases lay between the germline ends. The CDR3 DNA reads TGTGCCAGCAGTTTCTCATGGGGCACCGGGGAGCTGTTTTTT. This gives the protein CASSFSWGTGELFF.

This clonotype appeared many times. The chain joins TRBV5-1 to TRBJ2-2; D is unresolved. Germline CDR1 and CDR2: SGHRS and YFSETQ. V was pared by 3 bases and J by 3 bases, with 12 bases between. This CDR3 spans 15 amino acids. CDR3 loop: CASSWSQTHTGELFF. The CDR3 DNA is TGCGCCAGCAGCTGGAGCCAGACACACACCGGGGAGCTGTTTTTT.

This rearrangement joins TRBV20-1 to TRBJ2-5; TRBD1 might be the D (6 bases). CDR3 length: 13 residues. The germline V gene encodes CDR1 DFQATT and CDR2 SNEGSKA (reference sequence). V gave up 8 bases and J gave up 2 bases, with 15 bases separating them. In nucleotides, the CDR3 is TGCAGTTCTATCCCTCAGGGGCAAGAGACCCAGTACTTC. Translating gives CSSIPQGQETQYF.

This clonotype turned up a few times. The V call is TRBV5-5, the J call TRBJ2-5; the D gene is possibly TRBD2 (6 bases). The CDR3 covers 14 residues. Trimming took 2 bases from V and 4 from J, leaving 12 bases between them. Germline V CDR1 and CDR2: SGHKS, YYEKEE (reference sequence). The CDR3 sequence is CASSFPGTSETQYF. In nucleotides, the CDR3 is TGTGCCAGCAGCTTTCCCGGGACTTCAGAGACCCAGTACTTC. The full variable domain, completed using reference TRBV5-5 and TRBJ2-5, is DAGVTQSPTHLIKTRGQQVTLRCSPISGHKSVSWYQQVLGQGPQFIFQYYEKEERGRGNFPDRFSARQFPNYSSELNVNALLLGDSALYLCASSFPGTSETQYFGPGTRLLVL.

In this sample, this clonotype turned up a few times. The chain uses TRBV19 and TRBJ2-2; 13 bases are a match to TRBD2. Germline trimming cut 6 bases from V and 4 bases from J; bases unmatched to any gene: 5. The germline gives CDR1 LNHDA, CDR2 SQIVND (reference sequence). This CDR3 region has 16 residues. DNA of the CDR3: TGTGCCAGTAGACTAGCGGGGGGGCGAAGCACCGGGGAGCTGTTTTTT. Its protein product is CASRLAGGRSTGELFF.